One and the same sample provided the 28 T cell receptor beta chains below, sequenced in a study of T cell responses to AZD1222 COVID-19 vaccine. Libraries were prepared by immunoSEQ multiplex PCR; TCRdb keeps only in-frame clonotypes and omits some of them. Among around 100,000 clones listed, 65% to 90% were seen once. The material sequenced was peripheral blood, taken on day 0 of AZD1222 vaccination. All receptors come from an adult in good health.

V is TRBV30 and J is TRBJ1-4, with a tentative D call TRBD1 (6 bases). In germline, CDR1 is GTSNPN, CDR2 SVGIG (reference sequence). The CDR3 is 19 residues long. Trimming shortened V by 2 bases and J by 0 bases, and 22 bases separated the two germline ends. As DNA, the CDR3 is TGTGCCTGGAGTTATTGGGGCGGGACACCCCCTGCAACTAATGAAAAACTGTTTTTT. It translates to CAWSYWGGTPPATNEKLFF. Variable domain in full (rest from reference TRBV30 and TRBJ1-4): SQTIHQWPATLVQPVGSPLSLECTVEGTSNPNLYWYRQAAGRGLQLLFYSVGIGQISSEVPQNLSASRPQDRQFILSSKKLLLSDSGFYLCAWSYWGGTPPATNEKLFFGSGTQLSVL.

CDR3 loop: CASSFKGTDTQYF. The CDR3 coding sequence is TGTGCCAGCAGTTTTAAAGGCACAGATACGCAGTATTTT. The rearrangement links TRBV12-3 or TRBV12-4 to TRBJ2-3; D uncertain. The CDR3 is 13 amino acids. V lost 3 bases and J lost 1, with 5 bases in between.

The CDR3 reads CASSSPVGGRAGKLFF. DNA for the CDR3: TGTGCCAGCAGCTCCCCCGTTGGTGGGAGGGCCGGAAAACTGTTTTTT. The chain uses TRBV7-9 and TRBJ1-4; D ambiguous. The CDR3 has 16 amino acids. Germline lookup yields CDR1 SEHNR and CDR2 FQNEAQ (reference sequence). Trimming stripped 4 bases from V and 10 bases from J, with 22 bases between. The full variable domain, its missing parts supplied by reference TRBV7-9 and TRBJ1-4, is DTGVSQNPRHKITKRGQNVTFRCDPISEHNRLYWYRQTLGQGPEFLTYFQNEAQLEKSRLLSDRFSAERPKGSFSTLEIQRTEQGDSAMYLCASSSPVGGRAGKLFFGSGTQLSVL.

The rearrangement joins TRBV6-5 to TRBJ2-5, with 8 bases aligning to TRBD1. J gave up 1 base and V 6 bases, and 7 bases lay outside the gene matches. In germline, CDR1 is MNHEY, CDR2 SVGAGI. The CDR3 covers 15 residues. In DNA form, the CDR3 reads TGTGCCAGCAGCCGGGACAGGCCGACCCAAGAGACCCAGTACTTC. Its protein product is CASSRDRPTQETQYF.

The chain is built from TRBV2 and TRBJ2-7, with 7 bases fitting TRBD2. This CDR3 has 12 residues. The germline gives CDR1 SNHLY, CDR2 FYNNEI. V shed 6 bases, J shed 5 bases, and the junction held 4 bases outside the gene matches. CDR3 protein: CASRGGSHEQYF. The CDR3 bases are TGTGCCAGCAGGGGGGGGTCCCACGAGCAGTACTTC.

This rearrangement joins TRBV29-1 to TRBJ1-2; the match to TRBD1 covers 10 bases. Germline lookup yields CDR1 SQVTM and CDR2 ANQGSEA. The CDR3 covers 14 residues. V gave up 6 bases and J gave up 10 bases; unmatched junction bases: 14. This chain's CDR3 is CSVSSDSGTGAYTF. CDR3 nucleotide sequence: TGCAGCGTATCATCTGATTCGGGGACAGGGGCCTACACCTTC.

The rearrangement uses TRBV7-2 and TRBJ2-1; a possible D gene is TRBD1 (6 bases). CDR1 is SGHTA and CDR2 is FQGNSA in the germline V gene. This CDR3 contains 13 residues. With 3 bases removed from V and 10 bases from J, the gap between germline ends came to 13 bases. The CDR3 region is CASSFDRTAEQFF. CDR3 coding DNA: TGTGCCAGCAGCTTCGACAGGACGGCCGAGCAGTTCTTC. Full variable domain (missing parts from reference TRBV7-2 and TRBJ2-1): GAGVSQSPSNKVTEKGKDVELRCDPISGHTALYWYRQSLGQGLEFLIYFQGNSAPDKSGLPSDRFSAERTGGSVSTLTIQRTQQEDSAVYLCASSFDRTAEQFFGPGTRLTVL.

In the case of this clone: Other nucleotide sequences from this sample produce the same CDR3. The CDR3 bases are TGTGCCAGTAGTAGCGGGAATTCACCCCTCCACTTT. This codes for CASSSGNSPLHF. The gene calls are TRBV19 and TRBJ1-6; D gene uncertain. Germline loops: CDR1 LNHDA, CDR2 SQIVND (reference sequence). The length of the CDR3 is 12 residues. Trimming shortened V by 4 bases and J by 7 bases, and 5 bases separated the two germline ends.

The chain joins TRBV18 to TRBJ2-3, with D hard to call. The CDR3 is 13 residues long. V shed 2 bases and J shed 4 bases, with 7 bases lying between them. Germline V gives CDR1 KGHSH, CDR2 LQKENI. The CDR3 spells CASSPWTADTQYF. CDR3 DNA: TGTGCCAGCTCACCATGGACGGCAGATACGCAGTATTTT. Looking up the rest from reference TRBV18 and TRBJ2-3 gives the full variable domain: NAGVMQNPRHLVRRRGQEARLRCSPMKGHSHVYWYRQLPEEGLKFMVYLQKENIIDESGMPKERFSAEFPKEGPSILRIQQVVRGDSAAYFCASSPWTADTQYFGPGTRLTVL.

This CDR3 is CSVHASGKPPGELFF. The CDR3 coding sequence is TGCAGCGTGCATGCTAGCGGGAAGCCGCCCGGGGAGCTGTTTTTT. The chain has TRBV29-1 and TRBJ2-2; 9 bases align to TRBD2. The CDR3 loop spans 15 amino acids. V trimming: 6 bases; J trimming: 6 bases; junction bases outside the gene matches: 11. Germline-derived CDR1 and CDR2 are SQVTM and ANQGSEA.

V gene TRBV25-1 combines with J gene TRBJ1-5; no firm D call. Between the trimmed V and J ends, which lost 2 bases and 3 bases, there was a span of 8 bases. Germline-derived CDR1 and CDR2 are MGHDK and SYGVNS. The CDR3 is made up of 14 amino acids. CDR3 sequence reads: CASSEDKYNQPQHF. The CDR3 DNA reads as TGTGCCAGCAGTGAAGACAAGTACAATCAGCCCCAGCATTTT. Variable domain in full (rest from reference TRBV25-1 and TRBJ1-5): EADIYQTPRYLVIGTGKKITLECSQTMGHDKMYWYQQDPGMELHLIHYSYGVNSTEKGDLSSESTVSRIRTEHFPLTLESARPSHTSQYLCASSEDKYNQPQHFGDGTRLSIL.

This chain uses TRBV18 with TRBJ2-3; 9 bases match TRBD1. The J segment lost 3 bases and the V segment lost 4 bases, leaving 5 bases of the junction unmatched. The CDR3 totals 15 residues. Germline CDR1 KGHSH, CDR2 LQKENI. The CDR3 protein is CASSLQGAGTDTQYF. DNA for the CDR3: TGTGCCAGCTCACTACAGGGGGCAGGAACAGATACGCAGTATTTT.

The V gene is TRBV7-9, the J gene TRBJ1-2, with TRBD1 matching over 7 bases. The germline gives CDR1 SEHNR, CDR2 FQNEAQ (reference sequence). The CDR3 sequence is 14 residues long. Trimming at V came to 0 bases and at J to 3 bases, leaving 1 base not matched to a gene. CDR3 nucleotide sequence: TGTGCCAGCAGCTTAGCCGGGACAGACTATGGCTACACCTTC. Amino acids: CASSLAGTDYGYTF.

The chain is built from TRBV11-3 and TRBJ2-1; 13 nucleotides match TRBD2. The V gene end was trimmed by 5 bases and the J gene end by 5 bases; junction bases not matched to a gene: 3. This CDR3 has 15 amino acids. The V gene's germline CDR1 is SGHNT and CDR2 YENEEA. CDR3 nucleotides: TGTGCCAGCAGCGCGGGACTAGCGGGGAACAATGAGCAGTTCTTC. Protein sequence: CASSAGLAGNNEQFF.

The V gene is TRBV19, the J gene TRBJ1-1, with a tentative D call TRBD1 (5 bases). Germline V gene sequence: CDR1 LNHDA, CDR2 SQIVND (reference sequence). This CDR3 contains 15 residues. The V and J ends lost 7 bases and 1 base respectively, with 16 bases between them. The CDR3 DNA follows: TGTGCCAGTAAGTTCGCGGGGCCGCAGAACACTGAAGCTTTCTTT. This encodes CASKFAGPQNTEAFF. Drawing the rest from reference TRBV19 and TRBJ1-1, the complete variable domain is DGGITQSPKYLFRKEGQNVTLSCEQNLNHDAMYWYRQDPGQGLRLIYYSQIVNDFQKGDIAEGYSVSREKKESFPLTVTSAQKNPTAFYLCASKFAGPQNTEAFFGQGTRLTVV.

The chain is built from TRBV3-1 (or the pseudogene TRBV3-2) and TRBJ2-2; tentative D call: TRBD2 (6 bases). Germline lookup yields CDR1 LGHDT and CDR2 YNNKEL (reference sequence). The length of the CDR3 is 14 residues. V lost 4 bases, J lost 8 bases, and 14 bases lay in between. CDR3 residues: CASSLSSSGGELFF. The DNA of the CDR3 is TGTGCCAGCAGCCTAAGCAGTAGCGGAGGGGAGCTGTTTTTT.

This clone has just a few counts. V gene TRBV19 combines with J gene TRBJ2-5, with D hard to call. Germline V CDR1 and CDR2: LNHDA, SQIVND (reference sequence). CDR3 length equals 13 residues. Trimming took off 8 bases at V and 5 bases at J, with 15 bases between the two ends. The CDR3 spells CASGGVAEETQYF. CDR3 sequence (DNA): TGTGCCAGTGGTGGGGTCGCTGAGGAGACCCAGTACTTC.

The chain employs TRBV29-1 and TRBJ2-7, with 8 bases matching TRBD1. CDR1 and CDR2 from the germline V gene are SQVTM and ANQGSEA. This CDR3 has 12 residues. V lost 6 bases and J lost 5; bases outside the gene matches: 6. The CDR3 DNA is TGCAGCGTAGAGCGGACAGGGCACGAGCAGTACTTC. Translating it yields CSVERTGHEQYF.

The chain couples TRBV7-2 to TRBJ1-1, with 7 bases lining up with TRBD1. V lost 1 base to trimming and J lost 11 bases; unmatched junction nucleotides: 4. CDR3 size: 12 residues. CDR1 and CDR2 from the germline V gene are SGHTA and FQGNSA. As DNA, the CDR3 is TGTGCCAGCAGCTTAGGTCAGGGGGAGGCTTTCTTT. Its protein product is CASSLGQGEAFF.

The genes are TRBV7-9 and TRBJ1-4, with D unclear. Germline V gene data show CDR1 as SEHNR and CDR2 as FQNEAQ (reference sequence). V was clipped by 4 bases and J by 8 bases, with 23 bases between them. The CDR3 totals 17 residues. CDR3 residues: CASSSARFGDPDEKLFF. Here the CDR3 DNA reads TGTGCCAGCAGCTCTGCAAGATTTGGAGACCCCGACGAAAAACTGTTTTTT.

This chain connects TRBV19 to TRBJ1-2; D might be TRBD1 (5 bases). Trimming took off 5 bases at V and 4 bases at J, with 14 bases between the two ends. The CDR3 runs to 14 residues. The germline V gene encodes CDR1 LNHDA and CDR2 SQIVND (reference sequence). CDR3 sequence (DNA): TGTGCCAGTAGTGCCCCCCCAGGGATCTATGGCTACACCTTC. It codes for CASSAPPGIYGYTF.

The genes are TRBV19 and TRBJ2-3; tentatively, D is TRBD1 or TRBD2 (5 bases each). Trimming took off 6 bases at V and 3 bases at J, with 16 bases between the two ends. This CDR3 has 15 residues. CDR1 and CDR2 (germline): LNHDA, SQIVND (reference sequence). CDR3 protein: CASSRGAGPTDTQYF. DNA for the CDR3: TGTGCCAGTAGCCGAGGGGCAGGGCCAACAGATACGCAGTATTTT.

Here the CDR3 reads CASSRHNAPNTEAFF. CDR3 coding DNA: TGTGCCAGCAGCCGGCATAATGCGCCGAACACTGAAGCTTTCTTT. The chain carries TRBV7-9 and TRBJ1-1; D gene ambiguous. There are 15 residues in the CDR3. V was trimmed by 5 bases and J by 1 base, leaving 14 bases between them. From germline, CDR1 is SEHNR and CDR2 FQNEAQ (reference sequence).

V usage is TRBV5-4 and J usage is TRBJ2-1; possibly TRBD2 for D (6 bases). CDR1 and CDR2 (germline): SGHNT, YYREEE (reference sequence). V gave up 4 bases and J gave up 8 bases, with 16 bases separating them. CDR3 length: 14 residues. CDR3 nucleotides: TGTGCCAGCAGCCCCGGGCGGAGGGTAGATGAGCAGTTCTTC. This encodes CASSPGRRVDEQFF.

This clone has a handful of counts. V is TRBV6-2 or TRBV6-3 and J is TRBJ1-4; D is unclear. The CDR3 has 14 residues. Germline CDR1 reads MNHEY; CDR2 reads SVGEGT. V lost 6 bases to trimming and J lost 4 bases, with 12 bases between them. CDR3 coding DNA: TGTGCCAGCAGCCCCGTACGGAGTAATGAAAAACTGTTTTTT. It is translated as CASSPVRSNEKLFF.

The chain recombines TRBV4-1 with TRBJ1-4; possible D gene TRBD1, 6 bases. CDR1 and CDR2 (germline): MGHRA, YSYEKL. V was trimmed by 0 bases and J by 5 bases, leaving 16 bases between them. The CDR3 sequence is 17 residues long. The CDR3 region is CASSQDLLGQFNEKLFF. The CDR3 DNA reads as TGCGCCAGCAGCCAAGATCTGTTAGGACAGTTCAATGAAAAACTGTTTTTT.

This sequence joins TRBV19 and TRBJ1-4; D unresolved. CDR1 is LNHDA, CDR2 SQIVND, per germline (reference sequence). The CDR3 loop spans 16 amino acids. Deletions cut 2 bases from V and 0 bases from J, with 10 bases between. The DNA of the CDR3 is TGTGCCAGTAGTATATGGACGGATGCAACTAATGAAAAACTGTTTTTT. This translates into CASSIWTDATNEKLFF.

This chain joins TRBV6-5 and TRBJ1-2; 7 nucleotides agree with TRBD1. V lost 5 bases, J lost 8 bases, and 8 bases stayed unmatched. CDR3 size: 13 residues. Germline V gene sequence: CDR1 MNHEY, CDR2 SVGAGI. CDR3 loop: CASSITTGYGYTF. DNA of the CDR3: TGTGCCAGCAGTATAACGACAGGGTACGGCTACACCTTC.